The sequence of this T cell receptor (beta chain) was determined in a study of early T cells in non-severe SARS-CoV-2 infection. At the level of the study: The authors sequenced bulk RNA from unsorted whole blood, leaving chains unpaired.

Study-wide results and caveats: Anti-spike CD8 responses were favored by VDJdb matching, which missed private and CD4 specificities.

This clonotype was seen a few times. Its antigen is unidentified. Attachment of unique molecular identifiers was made to individual cDNA molecules. MiXCR, applied by TCRdb to the 5' RACE reads, yields one record per CDR3 protein. Of some 77,000 distinct CDR3 sequences in the sample, roughly 9.6% were seen once. V was clipped by 4 bases and J by 5 bases; unmatched bases: 7. Germline V CDR1 and CDR2: SGHVS, FNYEAQ. The length of the CDR3 is 15 residues. The V and J genes are TRBV7-6 and TRBJ2-2, with TRBD2 matching 7 bases. Material for sequencing was whole blood. The TCR sequence derives from an adult who was a healthcare worker with PCR-confirmed SARS-CoV-2 infection or an uninfected control (not recorded which). The CDR3 protein is CASSSRRGGTGELFF. The CDR3 DNA is TGTGCCAGCAGCTCCCGGCGGGGAGGGACCGGGGAGCTGTTTTTT.